The TCR beta chain under discussion was sequenced for a study of siplizumab effects on memory and regulatory T cells. Study-wide points: Unstimulated subsets were the mapping target of only a minor fraction of alloreactive clones. Siplizumab led to significantly less abundant alloreactive sequences that could be traced back to unstimulated CD4+ memory cells. Roughly 80-96% of proliferating CD4+ or CD8+ clones defied assignment to a naive or memory phenotype. The suppressive capacity of proliferating Tregs from siplizumab cultures remained unconfirmed.

In regard to this clone: What it recognizes is unknown.

The CDR3 is 15 residues long. The V gene's germline CDR1 is KGHSH and CDR2 LQKENI. V was pared by 4 bases and J by 7 bases, with 16 bases between. Sequencing was performed with immunoSEQ multiplex PCR; in TCRdb, only in-frame clones are kept and a portion is missing. The sample has 100,000 or so clones; over 90% are singletons. This TCR came from a human donor in good health. The chain recombines TRBV18 with TRBJ2-2; TRBD1 is a possible D gene (5 bases). The sample was non-Treg CD4+ T cells sorted from blood. The CDR3 DNA reads TGTGCCAGCTCACTTGAACCTCTGGGGCGCGGGGAGCTGTTTTTT. This gives the protein CASSLEPLGRGELFF.